The sample holds a few counts of the clone carrying this TCR beta chain. What it recognizes is unknown. Preparing the TCRbeta library involved the use of unique molecular identifiers. MiXCR, applied by TCRdb to the PCR reads, yields one record per CDR3 protein. The sample shows approximately 80,000 distinct CDR3 sequences, 13% to 15% of them seen only once. The CDR3 contains 18 residues. The germline gives CDR1 MGHDK, CDR2 SYGVNS. Trimming stripped 1 base from V and 2 bases from J, with 19 bases between. This sample was taken from a study of T-cell reconstitution after alpha-beta-depleted transplantation in children. Whole-study findings and limits: Some patients owed their high day-60 TCRbeta diversity to surviving recipient T cells and thymic progenitors. After one year, T-cell counts and TCRbeta diversity mostly came from new T cells. Several hundred rapidly expanded clones from non-depleted graft cells reportedly supplied alpha-beta T cells about two months post-transplant.

The chain carries TRBV25-1 and TRBJ2-3; D is perhaps TRBD1 or TRBD2 (5 bases each). The sequencing used PBMCs, mostly from graft donor cells, collected 180 days after TCRalphabeta/CD19-depleted stem cell transplant. The receptor's source is a male patient aged 2-15 years who had a stem cell transplant for acute lymphoblastic leukemia, so the T cells may come from the graft donor. CDR3 loop: CASSESNWVGTSTDTQYF. The CDR3 nucleotides read TGTGCCAGCAGTGAATCGAATTGGGTGGGGACGTCCACAGATACGCAGTATTTT.